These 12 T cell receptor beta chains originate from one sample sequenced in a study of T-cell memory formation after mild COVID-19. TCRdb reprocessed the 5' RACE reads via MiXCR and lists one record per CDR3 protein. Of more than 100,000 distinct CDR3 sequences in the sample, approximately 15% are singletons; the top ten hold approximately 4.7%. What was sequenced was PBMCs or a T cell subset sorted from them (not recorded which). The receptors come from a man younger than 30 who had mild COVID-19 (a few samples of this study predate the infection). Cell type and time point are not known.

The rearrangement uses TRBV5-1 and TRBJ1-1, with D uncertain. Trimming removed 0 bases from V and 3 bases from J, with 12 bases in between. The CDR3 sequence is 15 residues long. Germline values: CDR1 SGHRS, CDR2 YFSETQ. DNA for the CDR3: TGCGCCAGCAGCTTGGATGGGCCGAGGGACACTGAAGCTTTCTTT. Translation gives CASSLDGPRDTEAFF.

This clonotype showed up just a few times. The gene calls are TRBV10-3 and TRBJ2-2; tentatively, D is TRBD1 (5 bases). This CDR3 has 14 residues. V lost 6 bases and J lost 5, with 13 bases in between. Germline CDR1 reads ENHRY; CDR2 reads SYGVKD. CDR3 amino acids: CAIRAGSRTGELFF. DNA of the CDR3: TGTGCCATCAGGGCAGGGTCAAGGACCGGGGAGCTGTTTTTT.

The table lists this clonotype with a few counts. For the CDR3, the DNA is TGTGCCAGCAGCGAGCCGGGCTCGGGGGCCACCGGGGAGCTGTTTTTT. Protein: CASSEPGSGATGELFF. The chain couples TRBV9 to TRBJ2-2, with D perhaps TRBD1 or TRBD2 (6 bases each). V gave up 3 bases and J gave up 4 bases, with 16 bases separating them. CDR1 is SGDLS and CDR2 is YYNGEE in the germline V gene. The CDR3 is made up of 16 amino acids.

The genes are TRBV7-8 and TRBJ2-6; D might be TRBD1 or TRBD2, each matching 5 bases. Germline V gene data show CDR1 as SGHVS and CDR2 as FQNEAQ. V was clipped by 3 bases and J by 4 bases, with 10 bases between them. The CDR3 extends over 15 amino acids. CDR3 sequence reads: CASSFPGRGANVLTF. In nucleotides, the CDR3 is TGTGCCAGCAGCTTTCCGGGGCGGGGGGCCAACGTCCTGACTTTC.

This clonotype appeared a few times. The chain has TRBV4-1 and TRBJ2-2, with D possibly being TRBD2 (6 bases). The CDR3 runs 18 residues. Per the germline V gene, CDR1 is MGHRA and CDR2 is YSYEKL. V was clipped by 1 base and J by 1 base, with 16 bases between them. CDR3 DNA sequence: TGCGCCAGCAGCCAAGGGACGGAGGAGGGGCGGAACACCGGGGAGCTGTTTTTT. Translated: CASSQGTEEGRNTGELFF.

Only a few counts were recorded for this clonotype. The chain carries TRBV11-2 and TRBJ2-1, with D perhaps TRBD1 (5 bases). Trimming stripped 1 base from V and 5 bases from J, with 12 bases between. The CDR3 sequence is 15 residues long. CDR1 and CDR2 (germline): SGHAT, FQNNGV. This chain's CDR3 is CASSLAHGADNEQFF. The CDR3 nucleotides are TGTGCCAGCAGCTTAGCCCATGGGGCGGACAATGAGCAGTTCTTC.

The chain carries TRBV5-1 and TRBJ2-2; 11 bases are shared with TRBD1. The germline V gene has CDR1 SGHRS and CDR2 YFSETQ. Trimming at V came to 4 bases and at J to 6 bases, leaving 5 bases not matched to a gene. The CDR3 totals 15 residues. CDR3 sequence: CASSARTGGAGELFF. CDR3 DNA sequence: TGCGCCAGCAGCGCCCGGACAGGGGGCGCCGGGGAGCTGTTTTTT. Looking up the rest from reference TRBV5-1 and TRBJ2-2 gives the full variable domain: KAGVTQTPRYLIKTRGQQVTLSCSPISGHRSVSWYQQTPGQGLQFLFEYFSETQRNKGNFPGRFSGRQFSNSRSEMNVSTLELGDSALYLCASSARTGGAGELFFGEGSRLTVL.

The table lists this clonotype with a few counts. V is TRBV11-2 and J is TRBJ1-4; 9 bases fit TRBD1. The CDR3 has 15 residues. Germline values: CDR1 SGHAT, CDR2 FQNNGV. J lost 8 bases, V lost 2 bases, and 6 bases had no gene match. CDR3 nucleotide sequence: TGTGCCAGCAGCTTAAGATTGACAGGGGGGGAAAAACTGTTTTTT. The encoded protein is CASSLRLTGGEKLFF.

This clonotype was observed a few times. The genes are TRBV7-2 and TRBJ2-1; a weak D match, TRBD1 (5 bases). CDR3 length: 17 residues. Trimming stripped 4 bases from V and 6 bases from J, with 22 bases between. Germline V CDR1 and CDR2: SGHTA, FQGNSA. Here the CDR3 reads CASSYRSGLLGANEQFF. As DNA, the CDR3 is TGTGCCAGCAGCTATCGTTCCGGGCTCCTAGGGGCCAATGAGCAGTTCTTC.

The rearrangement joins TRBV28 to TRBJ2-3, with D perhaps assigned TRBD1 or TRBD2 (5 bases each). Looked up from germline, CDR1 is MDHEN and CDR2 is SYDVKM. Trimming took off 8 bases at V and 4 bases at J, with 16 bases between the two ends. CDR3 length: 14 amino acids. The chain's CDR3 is CASGGADLADTQYF. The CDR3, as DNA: TGTGCCAGCGGGGGTGCGGACCTGGCAGATACGCAGTATTTT.

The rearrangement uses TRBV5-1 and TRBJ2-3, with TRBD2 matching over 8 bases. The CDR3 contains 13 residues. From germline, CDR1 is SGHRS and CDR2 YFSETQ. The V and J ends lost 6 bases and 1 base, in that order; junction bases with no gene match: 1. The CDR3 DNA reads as TGCGCCAGCACGACTAGCGGCACAGATACGCAGTATTTT. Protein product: CASTTSGTDTQYF.

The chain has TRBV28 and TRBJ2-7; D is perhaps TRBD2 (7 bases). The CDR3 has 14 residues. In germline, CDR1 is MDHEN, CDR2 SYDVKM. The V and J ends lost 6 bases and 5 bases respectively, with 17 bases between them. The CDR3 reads CASSVGGGPHEQYF. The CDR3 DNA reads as TGTGCCAGCAGCGTGGGGGGGGGGCCTCACGAGCAGTACTTC.